This TCR beta chain is drawn from a study of blood T cell repertoires in COVID-19. Study-level background: Nucleic acid was either cDNA or gDNA, and it came from T cells, B-cell-depleted T cells, or PBMCs.

Repertoires were generated with immunoSEQ multiplex PCR, while TCRdb's copy carries only in-frame clones and drops some. Here the sample spans more than 95,000 clones, roughly 90% being singletons. A Seattle source enrolled patients during active infection and followed them longitudinally. The ends were cut back, 2 bases at V and 5 bases at J, with 12 bases in the middle. Germline lookup yields CDR1 MDHEN and CDR2 SYDVKM. The CDR3 has 14 amino acids. This sequence joins TRBV28 and TRBJ1-1; the D is unclear. The clonotype comes from a man aged 50 or older with COVID-19, enrolled during active disease. Sequenced sample: peripheral blood. The CDR3 DNA follows: TGTGCCAGCAGTTTAGGCAGGTCCGTAACTGAAGCTTTCTTT. As protein: CASSLGRSVTEAFF. Filled out from reference TRBV28 and TRBJ1-1, the complete variable domain reads DVKVTQSSRYLVKRTGEKVFLECVQDMDHENMFWYRQDPGLGLRLIYFSYDVKMKEKGDIPEGYSVSREKKERFSLILESASTNQTSMYLCASSLGRSVTEAFFGQGTRLTVV.